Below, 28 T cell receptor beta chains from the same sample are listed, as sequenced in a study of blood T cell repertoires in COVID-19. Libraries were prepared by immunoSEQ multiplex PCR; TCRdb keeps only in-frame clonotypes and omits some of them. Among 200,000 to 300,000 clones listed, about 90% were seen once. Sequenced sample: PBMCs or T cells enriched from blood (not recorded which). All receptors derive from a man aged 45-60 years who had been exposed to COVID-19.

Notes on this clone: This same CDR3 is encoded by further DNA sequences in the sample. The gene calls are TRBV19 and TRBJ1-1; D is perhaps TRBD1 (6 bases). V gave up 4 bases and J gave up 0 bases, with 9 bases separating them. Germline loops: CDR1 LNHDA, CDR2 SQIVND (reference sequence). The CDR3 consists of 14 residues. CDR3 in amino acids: CASSTQGMNTEAFF. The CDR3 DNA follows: TGTGCCAGTAGTACTCAGGGGATGAACACTGAAGCTTTCTTT.

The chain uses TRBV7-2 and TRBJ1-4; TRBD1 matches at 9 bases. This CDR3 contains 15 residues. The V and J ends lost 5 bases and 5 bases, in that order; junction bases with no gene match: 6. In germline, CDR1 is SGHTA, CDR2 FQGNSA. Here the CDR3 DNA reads TGTGCCAGCAGCCTCCGGACAGGGGAAAATGAAAAACTGTTTTTT. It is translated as CASSLRTGENEKLFF.

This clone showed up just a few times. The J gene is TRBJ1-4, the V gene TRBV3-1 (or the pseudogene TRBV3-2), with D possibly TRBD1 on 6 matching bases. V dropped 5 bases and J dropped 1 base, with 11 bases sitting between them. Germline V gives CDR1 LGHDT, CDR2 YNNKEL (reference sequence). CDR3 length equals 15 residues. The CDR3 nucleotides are TGTGCCAGCAGCACAACACAGGGAACTAATGAAAAACTGTTTTTT. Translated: CASSTTQGTNEKLFF.

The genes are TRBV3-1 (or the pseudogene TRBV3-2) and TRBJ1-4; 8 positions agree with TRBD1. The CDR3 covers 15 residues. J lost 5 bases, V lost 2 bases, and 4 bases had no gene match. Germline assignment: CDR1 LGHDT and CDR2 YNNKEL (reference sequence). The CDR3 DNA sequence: TGTGCCAGCAGCCAAAGGGGGACAGGCAATGAAAAACTGTTTTTT. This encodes CASSQRGTGNEKLFF.

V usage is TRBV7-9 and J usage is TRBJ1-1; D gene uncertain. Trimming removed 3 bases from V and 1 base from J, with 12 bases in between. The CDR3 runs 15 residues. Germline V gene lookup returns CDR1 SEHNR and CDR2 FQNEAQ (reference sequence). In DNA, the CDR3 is TGTGCCAGCAGCTTGTCCGGGGTGACGAACACTGAAGCTTTCTTT. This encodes CASSLSGVTNTEAFF.

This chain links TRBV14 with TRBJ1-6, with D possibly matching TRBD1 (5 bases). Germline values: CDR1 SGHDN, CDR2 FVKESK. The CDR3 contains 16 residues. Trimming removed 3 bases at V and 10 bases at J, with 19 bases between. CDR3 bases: TGTGCCAGCAGCCAGGGCGCCAGGGAACCCCTCTCACCCCTCCACTTT. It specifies CASSQGAREPLSPLHF. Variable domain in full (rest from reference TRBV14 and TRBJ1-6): EAGVTQFPSHSVIEKGQTVTLRCDPISGHDNLYWYRRVMGKEIKFLLHFVKESKQDESGMPNNRFLAERTGGTYSTLKVQPAELEDSGVYFCASSQGAREPLSPLHFGNGTRLTVT.

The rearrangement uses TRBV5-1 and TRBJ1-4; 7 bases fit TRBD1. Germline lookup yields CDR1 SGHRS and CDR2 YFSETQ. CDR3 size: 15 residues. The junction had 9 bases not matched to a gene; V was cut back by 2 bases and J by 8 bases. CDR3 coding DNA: TGCGCCAGCAGCTTCTTGACAGGGCTCGAAGAAAAACTGTTTTTT. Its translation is CASSFLTGLEEKLFF.

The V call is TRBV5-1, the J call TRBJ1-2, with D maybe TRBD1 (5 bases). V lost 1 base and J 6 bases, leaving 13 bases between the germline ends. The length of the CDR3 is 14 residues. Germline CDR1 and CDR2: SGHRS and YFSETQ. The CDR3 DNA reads TGCGCCAGCAGCTTGAGATGGACATCTGATGGCTACACCTTC. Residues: CASSLRWTSDGYTF.

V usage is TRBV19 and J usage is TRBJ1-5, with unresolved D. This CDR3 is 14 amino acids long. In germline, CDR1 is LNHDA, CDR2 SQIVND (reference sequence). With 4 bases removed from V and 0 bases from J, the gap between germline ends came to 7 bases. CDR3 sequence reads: CASSRGGSNQPQHF. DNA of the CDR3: TGTGCCAGTAGTAGGGGAGGTAGCAATCAGCCCCAGCATTTT.

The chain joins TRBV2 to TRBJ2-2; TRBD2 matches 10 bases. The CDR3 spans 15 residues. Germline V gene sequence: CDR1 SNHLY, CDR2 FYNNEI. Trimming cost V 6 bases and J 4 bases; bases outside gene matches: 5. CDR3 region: CASRGLAGVTGELFF. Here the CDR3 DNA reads TGTGCCAGCAGAGGGCTAGCGGGAGTCACCGGGGAGCTGTTTTTT.

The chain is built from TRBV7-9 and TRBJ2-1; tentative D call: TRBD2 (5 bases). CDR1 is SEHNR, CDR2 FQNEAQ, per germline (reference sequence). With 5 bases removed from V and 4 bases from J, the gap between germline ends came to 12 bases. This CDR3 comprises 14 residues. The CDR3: CASSITRGYNEQFF. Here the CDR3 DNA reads TGTGCCAGCAGCATAACTAGAGGGTACAATGAGCAGTTCTTC.

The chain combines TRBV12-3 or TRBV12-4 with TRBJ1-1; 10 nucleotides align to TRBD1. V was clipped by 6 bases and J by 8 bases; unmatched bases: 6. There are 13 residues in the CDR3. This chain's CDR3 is CASRLGTGEEAFF. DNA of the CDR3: TGTGCCAGCAGACTCGGGACAGGGGAAGAAGCTTTCTTT.

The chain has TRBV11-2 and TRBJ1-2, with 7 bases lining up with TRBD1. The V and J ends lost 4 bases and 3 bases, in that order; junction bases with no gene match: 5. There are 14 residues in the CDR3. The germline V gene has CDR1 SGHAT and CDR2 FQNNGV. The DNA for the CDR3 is TGTGCCAGCAGCTCCGGGACAGACTACTATGGCTACACCTTC. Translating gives CASSSGTDYYGYTF.

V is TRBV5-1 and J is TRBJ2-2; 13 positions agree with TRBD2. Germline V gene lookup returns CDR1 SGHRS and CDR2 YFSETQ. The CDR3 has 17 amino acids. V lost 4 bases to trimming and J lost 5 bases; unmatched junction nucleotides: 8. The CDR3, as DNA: TGCGCCAGCAGCCCGAACGGACTAGCGGGGGAGACCGGGGAGCTGTTTTTT. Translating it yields CASSPNGLAGETGELFF. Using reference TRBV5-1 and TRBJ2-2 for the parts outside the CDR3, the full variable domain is KAGVTQTPRYLIKTRGQQVTLSCSPISGHRSVSWYQQTPGQGLQFLFEYFSETQRNKGNFPGRFSGRQFSNSRSEMNVSTLELGDSALYLCASSPNGLAGETGELFFGEGSRLTVL.

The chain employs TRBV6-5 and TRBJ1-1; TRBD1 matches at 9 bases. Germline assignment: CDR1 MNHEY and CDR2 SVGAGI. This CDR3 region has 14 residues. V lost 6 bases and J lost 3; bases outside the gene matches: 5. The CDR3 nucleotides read TGTGCCAGCAGGCGCGGGACAGGGCACACTGAAGCTTTCTTT. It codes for CASRRGTGHTEAFF.

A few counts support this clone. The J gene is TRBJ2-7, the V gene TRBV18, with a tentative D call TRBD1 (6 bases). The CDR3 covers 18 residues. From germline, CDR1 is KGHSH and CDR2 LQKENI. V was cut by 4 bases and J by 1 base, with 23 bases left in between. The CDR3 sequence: CASSLWPEPGHESYEQYF. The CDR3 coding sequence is TGTGCCAGCTCACTTTGGCCTGAGCCGGGACACGAATCCTACGAGCAGTACTTC.

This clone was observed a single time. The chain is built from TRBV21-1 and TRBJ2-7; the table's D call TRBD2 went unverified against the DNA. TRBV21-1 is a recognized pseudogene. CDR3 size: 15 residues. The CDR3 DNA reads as TGTGCCAGCAGCAAAGCGCTAGCGGGGGCCTACGAGCAGTACGTC. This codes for CASSKALAGAYEQYV.

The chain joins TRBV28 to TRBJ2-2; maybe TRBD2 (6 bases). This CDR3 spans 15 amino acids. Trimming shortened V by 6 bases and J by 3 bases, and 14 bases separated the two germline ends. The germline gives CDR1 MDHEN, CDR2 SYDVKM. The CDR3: CASRSTERDTGELFF. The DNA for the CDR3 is TGTGCCAGCAGGTCGACAGAGCGGGACACCGGGGAGCTGTTTTTT.

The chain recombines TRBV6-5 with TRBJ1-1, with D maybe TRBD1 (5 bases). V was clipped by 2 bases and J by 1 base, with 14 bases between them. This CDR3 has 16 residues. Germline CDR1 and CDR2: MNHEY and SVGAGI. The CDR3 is CASSYNPGSPNTEAFF. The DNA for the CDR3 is TGTGCCAGCAGTTACAATCCAGGGTCCCCGAACACTGAAGCTTTCTTT.

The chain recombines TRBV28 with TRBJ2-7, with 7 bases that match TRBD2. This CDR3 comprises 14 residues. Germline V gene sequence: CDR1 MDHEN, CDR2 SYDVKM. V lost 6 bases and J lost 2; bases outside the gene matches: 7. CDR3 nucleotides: TGTGCCAGCAGGGTCGCGGGGGACCCCTACGAGCAGTACTTC. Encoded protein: CASRVAGDPYEQYF. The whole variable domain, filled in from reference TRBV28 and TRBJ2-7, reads DVKVTQSSRYLVKRTGEKVFLECVQDMDHENMFWYRQDPGLGLRLIYFSYDVKMKEKGDIPEGYSVSREKKERFSLILESASTNQTSMYLCASRVAGDPYEQYFGPGTRLTVT.

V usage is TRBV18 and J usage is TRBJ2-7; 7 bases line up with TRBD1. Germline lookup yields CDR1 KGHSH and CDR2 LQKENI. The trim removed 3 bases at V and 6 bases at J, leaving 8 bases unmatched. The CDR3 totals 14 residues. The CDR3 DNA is TGTGCCAGCTCACCTCGACAGGGAAAGTCCGAGCAGTACTTC. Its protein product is CASSPRQGKSEQYF.

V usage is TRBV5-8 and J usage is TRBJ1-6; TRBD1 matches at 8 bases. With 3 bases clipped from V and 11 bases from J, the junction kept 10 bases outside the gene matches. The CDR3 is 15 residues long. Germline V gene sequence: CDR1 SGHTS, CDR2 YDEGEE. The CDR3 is CASSSLDRGVTPLHF. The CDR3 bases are TGTGCCAGCAGCTCTTTAGACAGGGGTGTCACACCCCTCCACTTT.

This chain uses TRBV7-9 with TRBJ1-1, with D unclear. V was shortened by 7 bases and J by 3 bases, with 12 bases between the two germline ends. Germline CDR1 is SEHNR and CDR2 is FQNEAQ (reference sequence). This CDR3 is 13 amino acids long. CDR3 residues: CASTKEPYTEAFF. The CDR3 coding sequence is TGTGCCAGCACCAAAGAGCCCTACACTGAAGCTTTCTTT.

The CDR3 nucleotides read TGTGCCAGCAGTTTATTTTTGGTAGGGGGCAACTATGGCTACACCTTC. As protein: CASSLFLVGGNYGYTF. The chain recombines TRBV28 with TRBJ1-2; 7 bases are shared with TRBD1. The CDR3 is made up of 16 amino acids. Germline values: CDR1 MDHEN, CDR2 SYDVKM. V shed 1 base, J shed 2 bases, and the junction held 7 bases outside the gene matches.

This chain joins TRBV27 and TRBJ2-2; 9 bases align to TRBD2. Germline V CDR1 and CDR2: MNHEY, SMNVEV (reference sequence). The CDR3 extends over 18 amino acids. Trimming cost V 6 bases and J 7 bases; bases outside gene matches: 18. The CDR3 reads CASSSLSSAGGPVGELFF. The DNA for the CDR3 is TGTGCCAGCAGCTCCCTCTCTTCGGCGGGAGGGCCGGTCGGGGAGCTGTTTTTT.

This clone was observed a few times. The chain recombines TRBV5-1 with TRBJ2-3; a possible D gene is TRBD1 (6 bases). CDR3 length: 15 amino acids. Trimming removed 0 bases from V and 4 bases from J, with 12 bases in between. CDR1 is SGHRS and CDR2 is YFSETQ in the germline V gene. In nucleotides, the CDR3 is TGCGCCAGCAGCTTGGTTGGACAGTCTGCAGATACGCAGTATTTT. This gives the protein CASSLVGQSADTQYF.

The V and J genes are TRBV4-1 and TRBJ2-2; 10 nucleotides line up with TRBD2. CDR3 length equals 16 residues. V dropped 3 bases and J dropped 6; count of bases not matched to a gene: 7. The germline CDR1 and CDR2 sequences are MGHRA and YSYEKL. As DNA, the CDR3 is TGCGCCAGCAGCCAGATGAGCGGGAGGGCCGCCGGGGAGCTGTTTTTT. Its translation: CASSQMSGRAAGELFF.

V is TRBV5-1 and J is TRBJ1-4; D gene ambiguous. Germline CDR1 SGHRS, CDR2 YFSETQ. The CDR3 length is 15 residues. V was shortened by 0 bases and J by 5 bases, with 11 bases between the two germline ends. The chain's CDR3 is CASSLGPERNEKLFF. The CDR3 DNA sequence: TGCGCCAGCAGCTTGGGCCCGGAGCGAAATGAAAAACTGTTTTTT.